Listed below are T cell receptor beta chains from one sample, sequenced in a study of blood T cell repertoires in COVID-19. The repertoire was sequenced with immunoSEQ multiplex PCR; TCRdb's copy has only in-frame clones and lacks some. In the table there are about 180,000 clones, more than 65% of which are singletons. The sequencing sample was made of peripheral blood. These receptor sequences come from a woman in her sixties with COVID-19, enrolled during active disease. The CDR3 runs from the conserved cysteine through the conserved F or W. A D gene is named only where the DNA matches it firmly. Part of the rows lack a size; the others show once, few, many or a class for expanded clones.

>16|TRBJ2-1|.|TRBD2|TRBV11-2
CASSPGRLARGNEQFF
TGTGCCAGCAGCCCCGGGCGACTAGCGAGGGGGAATGAGCAGTTCTTC
>14|TRBJ2-3|.|.|TRBV19
CASSIAGSADTQYF
TGTGCCAGTAGTATAGCCGGGAGCGCAGATACGCAGTATTTT
>13|TRBJ1-2|once|.|TRBV5-1
CASSGGLIYGYTF
TGCGCCAGCAGCGGGGGACTTATCTATGGCTACACCTTC
>16|TRBJ1-4|.|TRBD1|TRBV4-1
CASSQLGRDSNEKLFF
TGCGCCAGCAGCCAACTGGGCCGGGACAGTAATGAAAAACTGTTTTTT
>14|TRBJ1-4|.|.|TRBV30
CAWSDRGFNEKLFF
TGTGCCTGGAGTGACAGAGGGTTTAATGAAAAACTGTTTTTT
>13|TRBJ2-7|.|.|TRBV2
CASRSGLSYEQYF
TGTGCCAGCAGATCGGGTTTATCCTACGAGCAGTACTTC
>14|TRBJ2-3|.|.|TRBV6-5
CASLPNYDTDTQYF
TGTGCCAGCTTACCGAACTACGACACAGATACGCAGTATTTT
>16|TRBJ2-1|.|TRBD2|TRBV24-1
CATSDTLAGSYNEQFF
TGTGCCACCAGTGATACACTAGCGGGGTCCTACAATGAGCAGTTCTTC
>15|TRBJ1-5|.|TRBD1|TRBV27
CASSLGQGPKSSQHF
TGTGCCAGCAGCCTTGGACAGGGCCCCAAGTCGTCCCAGCATTTT
>15|TRBJ2-1|.|TRBD1|TRBV5-5
CASSVDRVSYNEQFF
TGTGCCAGCAGCGTAGACAGGGTCTCCTACAATGAGCAGTTCTTC
>14|TRBJ2-6|once|.|TRBV30
CASRGISGANVLTF
TGTGCATCTCGAGGGATCTCTGGGGCCAACGTCCTGACTTTC
>19|TRBJ2-2|.|.|TRBV6-1
CASSVRPGTPGTGAGELFF
TGTGCCAGCAGTGTCCGCCCTGGGACTCCGGGCACGGGTGCCGGGGAGCTGTTTTTT
>16|TRBJ2-2|.|.|TRBV7-8
CASSLATAVNTGELFF
TGTGCCAGCAGCTTAGCGACAGCCGTTAACACCGGGGAGCTGTTTTTT
>19|TRBJ1-3|.|TRBD1|TRBV9
CASSGRQGPAIHSGNTIYF
TGTGCCAGCAGCGGAAGACAGGGGCCAGCCATCCACTCTGGAAACACCATATATTTT
>16|TRBJ2-3|.|TRBD2|TRBV10-3
CAISTGTSGSTDTQYF
TGTGCCATCAGCACCGGGACTAGCGGTTCCACAGATACGCAGTATTTT
>17|TRBJ2-6|.|.|TRBV5-1
CASSPTVSHAGANVLTF
TGCGCCAGCAGCCCTACGGTTAGCCACGCTGGGGCCAACGTCCTGACTTTC
>17|TRBJ1-6|.|.|TRBV24-1
CATSDPIDRRYNSPLHF
TGTGCCACCAGTGACCCAATAGACAGAAGATATAATTCACCCCTCCACTTT
>15|TRBJ2-7|.|TRBD2|TRBV27
CASRQKREGTYEQYF
TGTGCCAGCAGACAAAAGCGGGAGGGGACCTACGAGCAGTACTTC
>16|TRBJ1-3|.|TRBD1|TRBV4-1
CASSQNPGGSGNTIYF
TGCGCCAGCAGCCAAAATCCAGGGGGCTCTGGAAACACCATATATTTT
>15|TRBJ2-1|.|TRBD2|TRBV9
CASSAIAGRNNEQFF
TGTGCCAGCAGCGCAATAGCGGGGCGAAACAATGAGCAGTTCTTC
>15|TRBJ1-4|.|.|TRBV6-5
CASSYSAGAAEKLFF
TGTGCCAGCAGTTACTCAGCAGGGGCGGCGGAAAAACTGTTTTTT
>12|TRBJ1-3|.|.|TRBV7-8
CASSPSRDTIYF
TGTGCCAGCAGCCCCTCGAGGGACACCATATATTTT